The rows below give T cell receptor beta chains drawn from one sample of a study of cytomegalovirus exposure and HLA in healthy donors. Assay used: immunoSEQ multiplex PCR; TCRdb lists only in-frame clones, some missing. The sample records hundreds of thousands of clones, approximately 81% being singletons. The specimen sequenced was PBMCs. These receptors originate from a girl aged 2-9 years in good health and CMV-seronegative. Each CDR3 is given with its conserved first and last residue. The D gene is left open where the match is weak. Size is omitted from some rows. Given values are once, few, many or a class for expanded clones.

D gene,clone size,V gene,J gene,CDR3 protein,CDR3 DNA
TRBD2,.,TRBV7-9,TRBJ2-1,CASSLSSGLVGDEQFF,TGTGCCAGCAGCTTATCTAGCGGACTCGTGGGTGATGAGCAGTTCTTC
.,.,TRBV5-1,TRBJ2-1,CASSLTGNGRPNEQFF,TGCGCCAGCAGCTTAACAGGGAACGGAAGGCCTAATGAGCAGTTCTTC
.,.,TRBV27,TRBJ1-2,CASSLKGWHGYTF,TGTGCCAGCAGTTTAAAGGGGTGGCATGGCTACACCTTC
TRBD2,.,TRBV5-3,TRBJ2-5,CARSFPLSGAETQYF,TGTGCCAGAAGCTTCCCACTTAGCGGGGCGGAGACCCAGTACTTC
TRBD2,once,TRBV25-1,TRBJ2-1,CASRSTSGGPTYNEQFF,TGTGCCAGCAGGTCGACTAGCGGGGGGCCAACCTACAATGAGCAGTTCTTC
.,.,TRBV11-3,TRBJ2-1,CASSLLGGIFDEQFF,TGTGCCAGCAGCCTACTCGGGGGTATTTTCGATGAGCAGTTCTTC
.,.,TRBV6-1,TRBJ1-3,CASSEGHRNTIYF,TGTGCCAGCAGTGAAGGGCACCGAAACACCATATATTTT
TRBD2,.,TRBV4-2,TRBJ2-7,CASSQEGLAGYEQYF,TGTGCCAGCAGCCAAGAGGGACTAGCTGGCTACGAGCAGTACTTC
.,.,TRBV7-2,TRBJ1-2,CASSSPSGLLSYGYTF,TGTGCCAGCAGCTCGCCCTCAGGGCTCCTTTCCTATGGCTACACCTTC
TRBD2,.,TRBV5-8,TRBJ2-2,CASSSALAGGQSGELFF,TGTGCCAGCAGCTCCGCACTAGCGGGAGGACAGTCCGGGGAGCTGTTTTTT
TRBD1,.,TRBV5-1,TRBJ2-7,CASSLGQGGPYEQYF,TGCGCCAGCAGCTTGGGACAGGGTGGACCCTACGAGCAGTACTTC
.,.,TRBV6-5,TRBJ1-2,CASNQDSLGYTF,TGTGCCAGCAACCAGGACTCTCTTGGCTACACCTTC
TRBD2,.,TRBV6-5,TRBJ2-1,CASSRSGVRGHEQFF,TGTGCCAGCAGCCGGAGCGGGGTAAGGGGCCATGAGCAGTTCTTC
.,.,TRBV2,TRBJ2-5,CASTSDRQETQYF,TGTGCCAGCACCTCAGACAGACAAGAGACCCAGTACTTC
.,.,TRBV7-6,TRBJ2-3,CASSRTGTDTQYF,TGTGCCAGCAGCAGAACGGGCACAGATACGCAGTATTTT
.,.,TRBV19,TRBJ2-7,CASSIPGSYEQYF,TGTGCCAGTAGTATTCCAGGATCCTACGAGCAGTACTTC
TRBD1,.,TRBV6-1,TRBJ1-1,CASSPRTGGRTEAFF,TGTGCCAGCAGTCCTAGGACAGGGGGAAGAACTGAAGCTTTCTTT
.,.,TRBV14,TRBJ1-2,CASSQVPEYGYTF,TGTGCCAGCAGCCAAGTCCCCGAGTATGGCTACACCTTC
TRBD1,.,TRBV11-3,TRBJ1-1,CASSLEQGQAFF,TGTGCCAGCAGCTTAGAACAGGGGCAAGCTTTCTTT
.,.,TRBV19,TRBJ1-1,CASTTGAEAFF,TGTGCCAGCACCACGGGGGCTGAAGCTTTCTTT
TRBD2,.,TRBV15,TRBJ2-7,CATSREAGFYEQYF,TGTGCCACCAGCAGAGAAGCGGGGTTCTACGAGCAGTACTTC
TRBD2,.,TRBV6-6,TRBJ2-2,CASTRRLAGEVGELFF,TGTGCCAGCACACGAAGACTAGCGGGAGAAGTCGGGGAGCTGTTTTTT
.,.,TRBV7-3,TRBJ2-2,CASSLRGFNTGELFF,TGTGCCAGCAGCTTAAGAGGGTTTAACACCGGGGAGCTGTTTTTT
.,.,TRBV12-5,TRBJ1-5,CASGFSSNQPQHF,TGTGCTAGTGGTTTCAGTAGCAATCAGCCCCAGCATTTT
TRBD1,.,TRBV5-6,TRBJ1-5,CASSLGTALQPQHF,TGTGCCAGCAGCCTCGGGACAGCCCTCCAGCCCCAGCATTTT
.,few,TRBV6-5,TRBJ1-5,CASSNRAGQPQHF,TGTGCCAGCAGCAACAGGGCCGGACAGCCCCAGCATTTT
.,once,TRBV20-1,TRBJ1-2,CSVFGPSGYTF,TGCAGTGTTTTTGGTCCATCGGGGTACACCTTC
.,.,TRBV11-2,TRBJ2-7,CASSFAVSAYEQYF,TGTGCCAGCAGCTTTGCCGTGAGCGCCTACGAGCAGTACTTC
TRBD1,.,TRBV30,TRBJ1-2,CACPKGGHYGYTF,TGTGCCTGCCCGAAAGGGGGCCACTATGGCTACACCTTC
TRBD1,.,TRBV7-3,TRBJ2-2,CASSMDRANGELFF,TGTGCCAGCAGCATGGACAGGGCGAACGGGGAGCTGTTTTTT
TRBD2,.,TRBV5-1,TRBJ2-5,CASSAKSGTRAETQYF,TGCGCCAGCAGCGCCAAATCCGGGACTAGGGCGGAGACCCAGTACTTC
.,.,TRBV5-6,TRBJ2-5,CASSLVGSQETQYF,TGTGCCAGCAGCTTGGTTGGCAGCCAAGAGACCCAGTACTTC
.,.,TRBV6-1,TRBJ2-7,CASTPGLSSYEQYF,TGTGCCAGCACTCCGGGACTGTCCTCCTACGAGCAGTACTTC
.,.,TRBV5-6,TRBJ2-3,CASSLVLDLHTDTQYF,TGTGCCAGCAGCTTGGTCCTAGATCTCCACACAGATACGCAGTATTTT
.,.,TRBV6-5,TRBJ1-4,CATTGRDGEKLFF,TGTGCCACCACAGGGCGAGATGGTGAAAAACTGTTTTTT
TRBD1,.,TRBV5-4,TRBJ2-2,CASSRRDRGAGGELFF,TGTGCCAGCAGTCGCCGGGACAGGGGGGCGGGCGGGGAGCTGTTTTTT
TRBD1,.,TRBV19,TRBJ2-7,CASSIGAGQGPYEQYF,TGTGCCAGTAGTATAGGAGCGGGACAGGGTCCCTACGAGCAGTACTTC
.,once,TRBV5-1,TRBJ1-6,CASSPLSFPRGNSPLHF,TGCGCCAGCAGCCCCCTCTCGTTCCCGAGAGGGAATTCACCCCTCCACTTT
.,.,TRBV27,TRBJ2-7,CASSFLFGPSYEQYF,TGTGCCAGCAGTTTTTTGTTTGGGCCCTCCTACGAGCAGTACTTC
.,.,TRBV18,TRBJ1-3,CASSPGHGNSGNTIYF,TGTGCCAGCTCACCGGGACATGGAAACTCTGGAAACACCATATATTTT
.,.,TRBV5-4,TRBJ1-4,CASSFPGQFNEKLFF,TGTGCCAGCAGCTTTCCCGGACAGTTCAATGAAAAACTGTTTTTT
.,.,TRBV27,TRBJ1-2,CASSLRGLGYTF,TGTGCCAGCAGTTTACGGGGTCTTGGCTACACCTTC
.,.,TRBV21-1,TRBJ2-4,CASSKKNGRGLTSHSKNIQYF,TGTGCCAGCAGCAAAAAAAATGGGAGGGGACTTACCTCTCACTCCAAAAACATTCAGTACTTC
.,.,TRBV10-3,TRBJ1-1,CAISEGMNTEAFF,TGTGCCATCAGTGAGGGCATGAACACTGAAGCTTTCTTT
TRBD2,.,TRBV2,TRBJ2-7,CASNLQEASGPSYEQYF,TGTGCCAGCAACCTCCAGGAGGCTAGCGGGCCCTCCTACGAGCAGTACTTC
.,few,TRBV10-1,TRBJ2-1,CASHTGYNEQFF,TGCGCCAGCCATACAGGTTACAATGAGCAGTTCTTC
.,.,TRBV29-1,TRBJ1-5,CSVGGGTGNQPQHF,TGCAGCGTTGGGGGCGGGACTGGCAATCAGCCCCAGCATTTT
.,.,TRBV5-1,TRBJ2-5,CASSLSPSGASEEETQYF,TGCGCCAGCAGCTTATCTCCTAGTGGGGCTAGCGAAGAAGAGACCCAGTACTTC
.,.,TRBV27,TRBJ1-1,CASSRGTEAFF,TGTGCCAGCAGTAGGGGAACTGAAGCTTTCTTT
.,few,TRBV6-5,TRBJ1-1,CASGVRGRNTEAFF,TGTGCCAGCGGAGTTAGGGGTCGGAACACTGAAGCTTTCTTT
.,.,TRBV18,TRBJ2-7,CASSPPSYEQYF,TGTGCCAGCTCACCACCCAGCTACGAGCAGTACTTC
.,few,TRBV11-2,TRBJ2-1,CASSFRLRDRNNEQFF,TGTGCCAGCAGCTTTAGGCTGAGAGACAGAAACAATGAGCAGTTCTTC
.,.,TRBV19,TRBJ2-3,CASSSISADTQYF,TGTGCCAGTAGTTCCATTAGCGCAGATACGCAGTATTTT
.,.,TRBV14,TRBJ1-5,CASSPGLRQPQHF,TGTGCCAGCAGCCCCGGACTTAGGCAGCCCCAGCATTTT
TRBD2,.,TRBV2,TRBJ2-1,CASSDLGGLAGGPSLNEQFF,TGTGCCAGCAGCGACTTAGGGGGACTAGCGGGAGGGCCCTCCCTCAATGAGCAGTTCTTC
.,.,TRBV19,TRBJ2-3,CASSPPGREPDTQYF,TGTGCCAGTAGTCCCCCGGGACGGGAGCCAGATACGCAGTATTTT
.,.,TRBV28,TRBJ1-1,CASSLGGAPNTEAFF,TGTGCCAGCAGTTTAGGAGGGGCCCCAAACACTGAAGCTTTCTTT
TRBD1,.,TRBV4-2,TRBJ2-7,CASSQGRGRYEQYF,TGTGCCAGCAGCCAAGGCAGGGGGAGATACGAGCAGTACTTC
.,once,TRBV14,TRBJ1-1,CASSQDLKATGAFF,TGTGCCAGCAGCCAAGATTTAAAGGCTACAGGCGCTTTCTTT
.,once,TRBV5-1,TRBJ2-7,CASSLGQVYEQYF,TGCGCCAGCAGCTTGGGGCAGGTTTACGAGCAGTACTTC